This T cell receptor (beta chain) was documented in a study of blood T cell repertoires in COVID-19. Study overall: Some COVID-19 samples were acute and others convalescent; all came from the United States, Italy and Spain.

The CDR3 sequence is 12 residues long. V shed 3 bases and J shed 6 bases, with 8 bases lying between them. Per the germline V gene, CDR1 is MGHDK and CDR2 is SYGVNS. In its sample, this clone was seen a few times. As handled by the study authors: Estimation of nucleated cell counts relied on the amplification of reference gene primers. The data were produced by immunoSEQ multiplex PCR, yet TCRdb's version contains in-frame clones alone and is incomplete. For V, J and clone size, that table is used; D and trimming come from the DNA. There are about 50,000 clones in the sample; 75% to 90% occur only once, and roughly 6.7% lies in the top ten.

Input material: peripheral blood. The chain carries TRBV25-1 and TRBJ1-1; the D is unclear. This receptor was obtained from a man aged 55 to 69 with acute or convalescent COVID-19. The CDR3 protein is CASSDAVAEAFF. In DNA, the CDR3 is TGTGCCAGCAGTGACGCGGTGGCTGAAGCTTTCTTT.